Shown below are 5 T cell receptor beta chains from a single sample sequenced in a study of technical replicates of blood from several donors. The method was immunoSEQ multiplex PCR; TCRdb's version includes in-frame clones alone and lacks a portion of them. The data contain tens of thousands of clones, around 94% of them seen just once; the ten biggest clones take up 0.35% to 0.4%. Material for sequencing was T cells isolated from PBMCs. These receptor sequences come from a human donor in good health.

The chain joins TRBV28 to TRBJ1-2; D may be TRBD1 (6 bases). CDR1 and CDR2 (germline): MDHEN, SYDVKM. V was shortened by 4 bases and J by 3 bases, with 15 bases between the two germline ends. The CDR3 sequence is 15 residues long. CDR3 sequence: CASSYSGVGDYGYTF. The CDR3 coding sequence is TGTGCCAGCAGTTACTCAGGGGTGGGAGACTATGGCTACACCTTC.

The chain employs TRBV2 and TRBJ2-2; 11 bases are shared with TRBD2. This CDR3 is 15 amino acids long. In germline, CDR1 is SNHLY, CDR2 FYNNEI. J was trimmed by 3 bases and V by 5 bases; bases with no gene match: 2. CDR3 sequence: CASSLAGGYTGELFF. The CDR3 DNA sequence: TGTGCCAGCAGTTTAGCGGGAGGGTACACCGGGGAGCTGTTTTTT.

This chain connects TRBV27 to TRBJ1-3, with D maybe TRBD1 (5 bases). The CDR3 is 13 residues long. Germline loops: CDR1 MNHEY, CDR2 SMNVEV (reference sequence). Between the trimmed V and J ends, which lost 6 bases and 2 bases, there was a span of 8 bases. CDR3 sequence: CASREGAGNTIYF. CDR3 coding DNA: TGTGCCAGCAGAGAAGGGGCTGGAAACACCATATATTTT.

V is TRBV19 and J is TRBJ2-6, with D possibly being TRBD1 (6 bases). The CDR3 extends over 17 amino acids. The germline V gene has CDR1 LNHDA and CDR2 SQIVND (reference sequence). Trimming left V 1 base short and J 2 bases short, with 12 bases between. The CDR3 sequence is CASSIGQGMPGANVLTF. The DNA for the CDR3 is TGTGCCAGTAGTATAGGCCAGGGGATGCCTGGGGCCAACGTCCTGACTTTC.

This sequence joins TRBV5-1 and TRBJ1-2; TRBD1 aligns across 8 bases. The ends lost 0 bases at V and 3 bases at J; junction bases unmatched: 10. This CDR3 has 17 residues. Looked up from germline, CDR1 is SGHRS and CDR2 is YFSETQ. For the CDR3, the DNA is TGCGCCAGCAGCTTGGGAGGGGCAGGGGGCCAGGACTATGGCTACACCTTC. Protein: CASSLGGAGGQDYGYTF.